These 20 T cell receptor beta chains were all obtained from the same sample, sequenced in a study of graft-versus-host responses after intestinal transplantation. For these receptors, no antigen is known. Clones were read by immunoSEQ multiplex PCR, and TCRdb kept only the in-frame ones, dropping some. The sample includes over 40,000 clones, less than 85% of them seen just once. The sequenced sample was unstimulated CD4+ T cells sorted from spleen or lymph node cells, obtained before transplant. Receptor source: a human donor who was the organ donor for an intestinal transplant.

CDR3 sequence (DNA): TGTGCCAGCAGCGTAGGGAAGATCTCTAACTATGGCTACACCTTC. This codes for CASSVGKISNYGYTF. The chain couples TRBV9 to TRBJ1-2; D is uncertain. The CDR3 length is 15 residues. Germline CDR1 SGDLS, CDR2 YYNGEE. Trimming pared 0 bases from V and 0 bases from J, leaving 9 bases between.

The chain is built from TRBV9 and TRBJ2-3; tentative D call: TRBD1 (5 bases). Germline V CDR1 and CDR2: SGDLS, YYNGEE. The V gene lost 3 bases and the J gene lost 2 bases, with 13 bases spanning the gap. The CDR3 sequence is 15 residues long. CDR3 DNA: TGTGCCAGCAGCGCCCGACCCAGGGACACAGATACGCAGTATTTT. This translates into CASSARPRDTDTQYF.

The gene calls are TRBV5-1 and TRBJ1-2, with unresolved D. CDR3 length: 15 amino acids. V was pared by 0 bases and J by 5 bases, with 14 bases between. Germline assignment: CDR1 SGHRS and CDR2 YFSETQ. The CDR3 spells CASSLAIGPDYGYTF. In DNA, the CDR3 is TGCGCCAGCAGCTTGGCCATCGGGCCAGATTATGGCTACACCTTC.

V usage is TRBV5-6 and J usage is TRBJ2-7; 8 positions agree with TRBD2. This CDR3 has 15 residues. Germline V CDR1 and CDR2: SGHDT, YYEEEE. The junction had 6 bases not matched to a gene; V was cut back by 2 bases and J by 2 bases. The chain's CDR3 is CASSFLLAGTYEQYF. The CDR3 nucleotides are TGTGCCAGCAGCTTCTTGCTAGCGGGCACCTACGAGCAGTACTTC.

Turning to this clone: The same CDR3 arises from other DNA sequences in this sample as well. The chain links TRBV19 to TRBJ1-1; TRBD1 matches 8 bases. Germline CDR1 LNHDA, CDR2 SQIVND (reference sequence). There are 14 residues in the CDR3. V gave up 3 bases and J gave up 2 bases; unmatched junction bases: 2. CDR3 sequence reads: CASSIQGANTEAFF. DNA of the CDR3: TGTGCCAGTAGTATCCAGGGGGCAAACACTGAAGCTTTCTTT.

J is TRBJ2-3 and V is TRBV19; possible D gene TRBD2, 5 bases. Trimming removed 5 bases at V and 3 bases at J, with 18 bases between. The CDR3 consists of 16 residues. Germline V CDR1 and CDR2: LNHDA, SQIVND (reference sequence). The CDR3 DNA follows: TGTGCCAGTAGTTACGGCTGGGGAGCGGAAACAGATACGCAGTATTTT. This sequence encodes CASSYGWGAETDTQYF.

This clone was recorded once. This chain links TRBV30 with TRBJ2-1; 10 positions agree with TRBD2. Germline assignment: CDR1 GTSNPN and CDR2 SVGIG (reference sequence). The CDR3 is 13 residues long. Unmatched junction bases numbered 1, after V lost 2 bases and J lost 6 bases. CDR3 nucleotides: TGTGCCTGGAGTAGCGGGGGGGCCAATGAGCAGTTCTTC. It encodes CAWSSGGANEQFF.

J is TRBJ2-3 and V is TRBV2; D remains unclear. V was shortened by 7 bases and J by 2 bases, with 13 bases between the two germline ends. The germline V gene encodes CDR1 SNHLY and CDR2 FYNNEI. The CDR3 runs to 14 residues. Here the CDR3 DNA reads TGTGCCAGCATCCCATCCGTGATCACAGATACGCAGTATTTT. Amino acid sequence: CASIPSVITDTQYF.

In DNA, the CDR3 is TGTGCCAGCAGCGCTGACAGCTCCTATAATTCACCCCTCCACTTT. This encodes CASSADSSYNSPLHF. The rearrangement joins TRBV14 to TRBJ1-6, with D tentatively TRBD1 (5 bases). CDR3 length: 15 amino acids. Germline lookup yields CDR1 SGHDN and CDR2 FVKESK. The V end lost 5 bases, the J end lost 0 bases, and 8 bases lay between the germline ends.

This clone was recorded once. The genes are TRBV5-1 and TRBJ1-3; D gene unclear. CDR1 and CDR2 from the germline V gene are SGHRS and YFSETQ. This CDR3 comprises 14 residues. V lost 1 base and J 0 bases, leaving 5 bases between the germline ends. CDR3: CASSLQSSGNTIYF. CDR3 DNA sequence: TGCGCCAGCAGCTTGCAGAGCTCTGGAAACACCATATATTTT.

The chain recombines TRBV19 with TRBJ2-3, with 8 bases that match TRBD2. CDR1 is LNHDA and CDR2 is SQIVND in the germline V gene (reference sequence). The CDR3 spans 17 residues. Unmatched junction bases numbered 12, after V lost 3 bases and J lost 4 bases. CDR3 loop: CASSMRSGTRYSDTQYF. CDR3 bases: TGTGCCAGTAGTATGAGATCCGGGACTAGGTACTCAGATACGCAGTATTTT. Supplemented by reference TRBV19 and TRBJ2-3, the full variable domain reads DGGITQSPKYLFRKEGQNVTLSCEQNLNHDAMYWYRQDPGQGLRLIYYSQIVNDFQKGDIAEGYSVSREKKESFPLTVTSAQKNPTAFYLCASSMRSGTRYSDTQYFGPGTRLTVL.

This chain joins TRBV29-1 and TRBJ1-1; 7 nucleotides agree with TRBD1. Germline lookup yields CDR1 SQVTM and CDR2 ANQGSEA. The CDR3 extends over 14 amino acids. V shed 5 bases and J 0 bases; nucleotides not matched to a gene: 6. DNA for the CDR3: TGCAGCGTTCTACCCGACAGGGTGAACACTGAAGCTTTCTTT. Translation: CSVLPDRVNTEAFF.

This clone has a single count. V gene TRBV6-4 combines with J gene TRBJ1-4; D ambiguous. V was shortened by 6 bases and J by 8 bases, with 19 bases between the two germline ends. Germline V lookup: CDR1 MRHNA, CDR2 SNTAGT. This CDR3 region has 15 residues. The CDR3 protein is CASRETGKRWEKLFF. The CDR3 DNA follows: TGTGCCAGCAGGGAAACCGGGAAGAGGTGGGAAAAACTGTTTTTT.

The rearrangement uses TRBV2 and TRBJ2-7; 9 bases line up with TRBD2. This CDR3 comprises 13 residues. The germline CDR1 and CDR2 sequences are SNHLY and FYNNEI. V dropped 7 bases and J dropped 2; count of bases not matched to a gene: 3. CDR3 loop: CASNQREAYEQYF. For the CDR3, the DNA is TGTGCCAGCAACCAGCGGGAGGCCTACGAGCAGTACTTC.

Comment on this clone: Other DNA sequences from this sample encode an identical CDR3 as well. The chain has TRBV18 and TRBJ2-7; 11 bases are a match to TRBD2. CDR3 length: 16 residues. The germline V gene encodes CDR1 KGHSH and CDR2 LQKENI. After removal of 3 bases from V and 3 bases from J, the junction contained 7 bases not matched to a gene. The CDR3 DNA is TGTGCCAGCTCACCTATTATAGCGGGAGGGCGCTACGAGCAGTACTTC. Amino acids: CASSPIIAGGRYEQYF.

The chain carries TRBV12-5 and TRBJ2-5; no firm D call. Germline V lookup: CDR1 LGHNT, CDR2 FRNRAP. This CDR3 spans 11 amino acids. Trimming removed 6 bases at V and 5 bases at J, with 7 bases between. This chain's CDR3 is CASGRHETQYF. The CDR3 nucleotides are TGTGCTAGTGGACGGCATGAGACCCAGTACTTC.

The rearrangement joins TRBV7-2 to TRBJ1-2; D call uncertain. Trimming stripped 2 bases from V and 2 bases from J, with 3 bases between. This CDR3 is built from 12 residues. Germline-derived CDR1 and CDR2 are SGHTA and FQGNSA. The CDR3 nucleotides read TGTGCCAGCAGCTTACAAAACTATGGCTACACCTTC. It is translated as CASSLQNYGYTF. The full variable domain, rest sourced from reference TRBV7-2 and TRBJ1-2, is GAGVSQSPSNKVTEKGKDVELRCDPISGHTALYWYRQSLGQGLEFLIYFQGNSAPDKSGLPSDRFSAERTGGSVSTLTIQRTQQEDSAVYLCASSLQNYGYTFGSGTRLTVV.

The V gene is TRBV2, the J gene TRBJ1-4; D is ambiguous. Germline V lookup: CDR1 SNHLY, CDR2 FYNNEI. This CDR3 is built from 18 residues. V was pared by 6 bases and J by 7 bases, with 27 bases between. The CDR3 bases are TGTGCCAGCAGCGAATGGGTTGTTTTAAGATACGATGGTGAAAAACTGTTTTTT. This codes for CASSEWVVLRYDGEKLFF.

The chain carries TRBV19 and TRBJ2-1; 11 bases fit TRBD2. Germline assignment: CDR1 LNHDA and CDR2 SQIVND (reference sequence). The trim removed 8 bases at V and 9 bases at J, leaving 3 bases unmatched. The CDR3 runs 12 residues. The CDR3 spells CASGTSGPEQFF. The CDR3 region has the DNA TGTGCCAGTGGGACTAGCGGTCCTGAGCAGTTCTTC.

J is TRBJ2-3 and V is TRBV5-5; TRBD1 might be the D (5 bases). The length of the CDR3 is 14 residues. Germline values: CDR1 SGHKS, CDR2 YYEKEE (reference sequence). V was cut by 0 bases and J by 2 bases, with 7 bases left in between. The CDR3 coding sequence is TGTGCCAGCAGCTTGGATGGGGCCACAGATACGCAGTATTTT. It encodes CASSLDGATDTQYF. Full variable domain (outside the CDR3, taken from reference TRBV5-5 and TRBJ2-3): DAGVTQSPTHLIKTRGQQVTLRCSPISGHKSVSWYQQVLGQGPQFIFQYYEKEERGRGNFPDRFSARQFPNYSSELNVNALLLGDSALYLCASSLDGATDTQYFGPGTRLTVL.